The clone carrying this TCR beta chain was found a few times. Antigen specificity is unknown. This entry is derived from a study of metastatic and nonmetastatic thyroid tumors. Study information: Patients with malignant and benign thyroid disease provided blood and tumor or nodule tissue, whose repertoires were compared.

Thyroid surgery was preceded by no treatment in any patient. The CDR3 is 14 amino acids. Germline values: CDR1 ENHRY, CDR2 SYGVKD. The germline V and J ends were trimmed by 6 bases and 6 bases, with 16 bases remaining between them. Original methodology: Clinicopathological groups of papillary thyroid cancer showed CDR3 differences that were used to build a distant-metastasis classifier. Through MiXCR, TCRdb re-clonotyped the PCR reads. The V and J calls and clone size are TCRdb's, not the authors'. The sample has tens of thousands of clones; approximately 11% are singletons. Study-level points and caveats: Malignant tumors reportedly showed significantly higher TCR beta diversity than benign nodules in both blood and tumor.

The sequenced sample consisted of blood. This chain connects TRBV10-3 to TRBJ2-3, with D maybe TRBD2 (6 bases). The TCR was taken from a female donor with papillary thyroid cancer or a benign thyroid nodule (not recorded which). Some clones in this sample may be carry-over from other donors' samples. The CDR3 region has the DNA TGTGCCATCAGGGAGGGAGGCCCCACGGATACGCAGTATTTT. Its translation: CAIREGGPTDTQYF.